The next 31 T cell receptor beta chains were all read from a single sample in a study of T cells in Graves' hyperthyroidism and ophthalmopathy. TCR beta CDR3 sequences were amplified from RNA transcripts. TCR CDR3 regions were first amplified by RT-PCR with HTBI primers. TCRdb re-analysed the multiplex PCR reads in MiXCR, keeping a single row per CDR3 protein. The sample yields hundreds of thousands of distinct CDR3 sequences, 38% seen once. The specimen was blood. The source of these receptors is a man aged 18 to 30 with Graves' hyperthyroidism.

The genes are TRBV15 and TRBJ2-7; 8 positions match TRBD1. Germline V gene lookup returns CDR1 LNHNV and CDR2 YYDKDF (reference sequence). This CDR3 comprises 15 residues. Trimming at V came to 5 bases and at J to 2 bases, leaving 8 bases not matched to a gene. CDR3 coding DNA: TGTGCCACCAGCTTATCGGACAGGGACACCTACGAGCAGTACTTC. Amino acid sequence: CATSLSDRDTYEQYF.

This clonotype was detected ten times or more. The rearrangement links TRBV7-3 to TRBJ1-1; D ambiguous. Germline V gene sequence: CDR1 SGHTA, CDR2 FQGTGA. Trimming took off 6 bases at V and 4 bases at J, with 15 bases between the two ends. The CDR3 has 14 amino acids. CDR3 loop: CASRLDTAATEAFF. The CDR3 nucleotides read TGTGCCAGCAGACTTGACACGGCGGCCACTGAAGCTTTCTTT.

This clonotype has just a few counts. This sequence joins TRBV12-3 or TRBV12-4 and TRBJ2-7, with 9 positions matching TRBD1. J lost 6 bases, V lost 6 bases, and 9 bases had no gene match. The CDR3 runs to 14 residues. This CDR3 reads CASRITGQGVEQYF. CDR3 coding DNA: TGTGCCAGCAGAATTACGGGACAGGGAGTCGAGCAGTACTTC.

The sample holds many counts of this clonotype. The chain recombines TRBV19 with TRBJ1-6, with TRBD1 matching 10 bases. From germline, CDR1 is LNHDA and CDR2 SQIVND (reference sequence). The CDR3 spans 16 residues. V lost 5 bases to trimming and J lost 9 bases; unmatched junction nucleotides: 10. The CDR3 DNA reads TGTGCCAGTAGTGCGACAGGGGGCGCATTGGGTTCACCCCTCCACTTT. Amino acid sequence: CASSATGGALGSPLHF.

The chain employs TRBV15 and TRBJ1-2, with D maybe TRBD1 (6 bases). Germline CDR1 is LNHNV and CDR2 is YYDKDF (reference sequence). This CDR3 contains 14 residues. V lost 0 bases and J lost 3, with 8 bases in between. CDR3 coding DNA: TGTGCCACCAGCAGAGACCACAGGGACTATGGCTACACCTTC. Its translation is CATSRDHRDYGYTF.

For this clonotype: A junction end diverges from the germline sequence, so it may reflect a read error. This chain links TRBV2 with TRBJ1-1; D remains unclear. Per germline, CDR1 SNHLY and CDR2 FYNNEI. This CDR3 has 14 amino acids. Here the CDR3 reads CASSLSQINTEAFF. In DNA, the CDR3 is TGTGCCAGCAGTTTAAGTCAGATAAACACTGAAGCCTTCTTT.

This clonotype occurred a few times. J is TRBJ2-7 and V is TRBV29-1; the D call may be TRBD1 or TRBD2 (6 bases each). Trimming removed 7 bases from V and 5 bases from J, with 15 bases in between. CDR1 is SQVTM and CDR2 is ANQGSEA in the germline V gene. The CDR3 extends over 12 amino acids. For the CDR3, the DNA is TGCAGCGGGAGGGGGGAATCCCACGAGCAGTACTTC. Encoded protein: CSGRGESHEQYF.

As to this clonotype: This is likely a read error, given that the CDR3 carries no conserved phenylalanine or tryptophan at its end. The DNA is left out, because the CDR3 cannot be placed on it with certainty; the CDR3 is given as TCRdb lists it. The rearrangement joins TRBV7-9 to TRBJ1-5. CDR1 and CDR2 (germline): SEHNR, FQNEAQ (reference sequence). The CDR3 sequence runs 8 residues, both termini included. CDR3 residues: CASSLEAA.

This chain uses TRBV5-1 with TRBJ2-7, with D possibly being TRBD1 or TRBD2 (6 bases each). This CDR3 is 15 amino acids long. Germline-derived CDR1 and CDR2 are SGHRS and YFSETQ. With 0 bases removed from V and 0 bases from J, the gap between germline ends came to 10 bases. The CDR3 nucleotides are TGCGCCAGCAGCTTGGCAGGGGAGGCCTCCTACGAGCAGTACTTC. Its translation: CASSLAGEASYEQYF.

V gene TRBV19 combines with J gene TRBJ1-4; 9 positions match TRBD1. Trimming removed 5 bases from V and 7 bases from J; junction bases left unmatched: 8. The germline V gene has CDR1 LNHDA and CDR2 SQIVND (reference sequence). This CDR3 comprises 15 residues. The CDR3 coding sequence is TGTGCCAGTAGTTCACAGGGGGCGCCCACTGAAAAACTGTTTTTT. Protein sequence: CASSSQGAPTEKLFF.

Comment on this clonotype: A junction boundary mismatches the germline segment, possibly from a read error. The chain couples TRBV7-9 to TRBJ1-4; possibly TRBD1 for D (6 bases). The CDR3 sequence is 15 residues long. Germline V gene lookup returns CDR1 SEHNR and CDR2 FQNEAQ (reference sequence). The CDR3 DNA reads TGCGCCAGCAGCCCTAGTGGGGGCGCAACTGAAAAACTGTTTTTT. Its protein is CASSPSGGATEKLFF.

V gene TRBV25-1 combines with J gene TRBJ1-6, with D hard to call. V dropped 9 bases and J dropped 10 bases, with 13 bases sitting between them. The CDR3 is 12 amino acids. From germline, CDR1 is MGHDK and CDR2 SYGVNS. The CDR3 spells CASLAGRSPLHF. CDR3 bases: TGTGCCAGTCTGGCCGGGAGATCACCCCTCCACTTT.

The CDR3 region has the DNA TGTGCCAGCATGTCGGGACAGGGACCCTACACCTTC. It is translated as CASMSGQGPYTF. The chain carries TRBV2 and TRBJ1-2; 9 nucleotides align to TRBD1. Looked up from germline, CDR1 is SNHLY and CDR2 is FYNNEI. Trimming took 7 bases from V and 10 from J; bases not matched to a gene: 7. CDR3 size: 12 residues.

On this clonotype itself: This may arise from a read error, as a much more abundant clone is one base away. This CDR3 is CASSLAADYNTEAFF. The DNA for the CDR3 is TGTGCCAGCAGCTTAGCGGCAGACTATAACACTGAAGCTTTCTTT. The chain recombines TRBV7-2 with TRBJ1-1; D is ambiguous. Germline values: CDR1 SGHTA, CDR2 FQGNSA. The V end lost 0 bases, the J end lost 2 bases, and 10 bases lay between the germline ends. CDR3 length: 15 amino acids.

The chain recombines TRBV9 with TRBJ2-2, with TRBD2 matching over 10 bases. The CDR3 runs 16 residues. The germline gives CDR1 SGDLS, CDR2 YYNGEE. V was clipped by 2 bases and J by 3 bases; unmatched bases: 4. DNA of the CDR3: TGTGCCAGCAGCGTTAGCGGGAGGCTGGACACCGGGGAGCTGTTTTTT. Amino acids: CASSVSGRLDTGELFF. The whole variable domain, remainder taken from reference TRBV9 and TRBJ2-2, is DSGVTQTPKHLITATGQRVTLRCSPRSGDLSVYWYQQSLDQGLQFLIQYYNGEERAKGNILERFSAQQFPDLHSELNLSSLELGDSALYFCASSVSGRLDTGELFFGEGSRLTVL.

Comments on this clonotype: Lacking the conserved final phenylalanine or tryptophan, this CDR3 likely reflects a read error. V is TRBV7-9 and J is TRBJ2-7; D ambiguous. Looked up from germline, CDR1 is SEHNR and CDR2 is FQNEAQ (reference sequence). The V end was cut by 5 bases, the J end by 3 bases, with 8 bases between. The CDR3 sequence is 12 residues long. CDR3 protein: CASSRGDYEQYI. The DNA for the CDR3 is TGTGCCAGCAGCCGCGGAGACTACGAGCAGTACATC.

The chain combines TRBV15 with TRBJ1-4; 7 bases map to TRBD1. The germline V gene encodes CDR1 LNHNV and CDR2 YYDKDF (reference sequence). The CDR3 is 16 amino acids. The V gene end was trimmed by 3 bases and the J gene end by 5 bases; junction bases not matched to a gene: 9. CDR3 sequence: CATSSGDSFYNEKLFF. In nucleotides, the CDR3 is TGTGCCACCAGCAGCGGGGACAGCTTCTACAATGAAAAACTGTTTTTT.

This clonotype was found many times. The chain uses TRBV9 and TRBJ1-5; tentatively, D is TRBD1 (5 bases). Germline V CDR1 and CDR2: SGDLS, YYNGEE. Trimming stripped 3 bases from V and 0 bases from J, with 10 bases between. There are 15 residues in the CDR3. Written as DNA, the CDR3 is TGTGCCAGCAGCGCGGGGGACTATAGCAATCAGCCCCAGCATTTT. It encodes CASSAGDYSNQPQHF.

A note on this clonotype: Mismatch with germline at one junction end may stem from a read error. The J gene is TRBJ2-7, the V gene TRBV10-3; no reliable D call. CDR1 and CDR2 (germline): ENHRY, SYGVKD. The CDR3 is 10 residues long. CDR3 region: CAISPYGQYF. The CDR3 DNA reads as TGTGCCATCAGCCCCTACGGGCAGTACTTC.

In this sample, this clonotype turned up many times. This chain uses TRBV6-5 with TRBJ2-7, with TRBD1 matching over 7 bases. This CDR3 spans 14 amino acids. The junction had 8 bases not matched to a gene; V was cut back by 6 bases and J by 3 bases. The germline V gene encodes CDR1 MNHEY and CDR2 SVGAGI. CDR3 sequence reads: CASSSRQGRYEQYF. CDR3 DNA: TGTGCCAGCAGCTCCCGACAGGGACGCTACGAGCAGTACTTC.

As regards this clonotype: The junction and the germline gene differ at one end; a read error may be behind it. The chain uses TRBV10-3 and TRBJ2-7; 8 nucleotides align to TRBD1. The CDR3 has 16 residues. The germline CDR1 and CDR2 sequences are ENHRY and SYGVKD. The CDR3 reads CASSYGTGHSPDEQYF. The CDR3 DNA reads TGTGCCAGCAGTTACGGGACAGGCCACTCCCCGGACGAGCAGTACTTC.

This clonotype was counted at least ten times. This chain connects TRBV7-2 to TRBJ1-5, with 8 nucleotides matching TRBD1. The CDR3 has 15 amino acids. Germline-derived CDR1 and CDR2 are SGHTA and FQGNSA. V gave up 3 bases and J gave up 6 bases; unmatched junction bases: 7. Here the CDR3 reads CASSFGQGSSQPQHF. The CDR3 nucleotides are TGTGCCAGCAGCTTCGGACAGGGCTCAAGTCAGCCCCAGCATTTT. The full variable domain, rest sourced from reference TRBV7-2 and TRBJ1-5, is GAGVSQSPSNKVTEKGKDVELRCDPISGHTALYWYRQSLGQGLEFLIYFQGNSAPDKSGLPSDRFSAERTGGSVSTLTIQRTQQEDSAVYLCASSFGQGSSQPQHFGDGTRLSIL.

V is TRBV12-5 and J is TRBJ2-5; D is tentatively TRBD1 or TRBD2 (7 bases each). Between the trimmed V and J ends, which lost 6 bases and 5 bases, there was a span of 13 bases. Germline loops: CDR1 LGHNT, CDR2 FRNRAP. The CDR3 runs 13 residues. CDR3 in amino acids: CASGRGTVETQYF. The CDR3 bases are TGTGCTAGTGGGCGGGGGACAGTTGAGACCCAGTACTTC.

Only a few counts were recorded for this clonotype. This chain links TRBV2 with TRBJ2-5; perhaps TRBD1 as D (6 bases). This CDR3 comprises 15 residues. Germline loops: CDR1 SNHLY, CDR2 FYNNEI. With 8 bases removed from V and 2 bases from J, the gap between germline ends came to 18 bases. The CDR3 sequence is CASETPRDRQETQYF. CDR3 bases: TGTGCCAGCGAAACCCCGAGAGACAGGCAAGAGACCCAGTACTTC. The full variable domain, completed using reference TRBV2 and TRBJ2-5, is EPEVTQTPSHQVTQMGQEVILRCVPISNHLYFYWYRQILGQKVEFLVSFYNNEISEKSEIFDDQFSVERPDGSNFTLKIRSTKLEDSAMYFCASETPRDRQETQYFGPGTRLLVL.

This clonotype was seen a handful of times. This chain connects TRBV20-1 to TRBJ1-5; 9 positions match TRBD1. With V trimmed by 5 bases and J by 0 bases, 8 bases remained unmatched. In germline, CDR1 is DFQATT, CDR2 SNEGSKA (reference sequence). This CDR3 has 16 amino acids. The CDR3 region is CSAPRTGENSNQPQHF. The DNA for the CDR3 is TGCAGTGCTCCTAGGACAGGGGAAAATAGCAATCAGCCCCAGCATTTT.

The V call is TRBV15, the J call TRBJ1-6; TRBD1 matches at 7 bases. The CDR3 spans 17 residues. Germline V gene sequence: CDR1 LNHNV, CDR2 YYDKDF (reference sequence). The V segment lost 4 bases and the J segment 16 bases; nucleotides outside the gene matches: 22. DNA of the CDR3: TGTGCCACCAGCATCTTAATATCTAAGACCGGGGACAGCCATCTCCACTTT. It codes for CATSILISKTGDSHLHF.

The chain is built from TRBV6-5 and TRBJ2-5, with 15 bases fitting TRBD2. Germline V gene lookup returns CDR1 MNHEY and CDR2 SVGAGI. Trimming cost V 5 bases and J 4 bases; bases outside gene matches: 8. The CDR3 runs 17 residues. The CDR3 protein is CASSTGLAGGQGETQYF. CDR3 nucleotide sequence: TGTGCCAGCAGTACCGGACTAGCGGGGGGGCAGGGAGAGACCCAGTACTTC.

The gene calls are TRBV6-1 and TRBJ1-5; D is perhaps TRBD1 (5 bases). Per the germline V gene, CDR1 is MNHNS and CDR2 is SASEGT. V was shortened by 0 bases and J by 6 bases, with 9 bases between the two germline ends. This CDR3 is 14 amino acids long. The CDR3 DNA sequence: TGTGCCAGCAGTGAAGCGGGGGGAAGTCAGCCCCAGCATTTT. Translation gives CASSEAGGSQPQHF.

The CDR3 nucleotides read TGTGCCAGCAGCTTTGCAGGGACTAATTCACCCCTCCACTTT. Its protein is CASSFAGTNSPLHF. V usage is TRBV5-4 and J usage is TRBJ1-6, with D perhaps matching TRBD1 (5 bases). From germline, CDR1 is SGHNT and CDR2 YYREEE (reference sequence). With 2 bases removed from V and 6 bases from J, the gap between germline ends came to 9 bases. The CDR3 loop spans 14 amino acids.

This clonotype was recorded at least ten times. J is TRBJ1-2 and V is TRBV11-3, with a possible D match to TRBD1 (6 bases). The CDR3 totals 15 residues. The V end was cut by 4 bases, the J end by 4 bases, with 16 bases between. The germline gives CDR1 SGHNT, CDR2 YENEEA. CDR3 DNA sequence: TGTGCCAGCAGCTCCTCTACCAGGGGAGGCTATGGCTACACCTTC. Translated: CASSSSTRGGYGYTF.

For this clonotype: Being one base from a much bigger clone, this may be a read error. The V gene is TRBV29-1, the J gene TRBJ2-2; 7 nucleotides agree with TRBD1. Gene TRBJ1-1 matches the end of the DNA better, so the J call may be wrong. This CDR3 is 11 amino acids long. The germline gives CDR1 SQVTM, CDR2 ANQGSEA. CDR3 residues: CSVALTGEAFF. In DNA form, the CDR3 reads TGCAGCGTGGCCCTGACAGGGGAAGCTTTCTTT.